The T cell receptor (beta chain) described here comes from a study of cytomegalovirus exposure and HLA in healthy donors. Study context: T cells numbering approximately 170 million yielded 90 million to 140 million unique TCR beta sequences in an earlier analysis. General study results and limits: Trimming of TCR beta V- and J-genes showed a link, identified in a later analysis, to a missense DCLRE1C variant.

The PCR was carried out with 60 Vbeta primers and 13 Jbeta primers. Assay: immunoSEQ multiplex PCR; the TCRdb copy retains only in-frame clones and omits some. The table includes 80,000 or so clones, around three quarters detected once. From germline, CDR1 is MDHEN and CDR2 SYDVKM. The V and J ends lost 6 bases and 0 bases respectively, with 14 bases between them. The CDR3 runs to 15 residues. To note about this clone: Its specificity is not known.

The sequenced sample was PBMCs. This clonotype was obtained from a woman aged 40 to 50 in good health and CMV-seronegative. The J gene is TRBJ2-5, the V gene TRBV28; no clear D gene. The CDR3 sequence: CASSPYGGYQETQYF. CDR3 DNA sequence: TGTGCCAGCAGCCCCTACGGCGGTTACCAAGAGACCCAGTACTTC. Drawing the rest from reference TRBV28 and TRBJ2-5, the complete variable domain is DVKVTQSSRYLVKRTGEKVFLECVQDMDHENMFWYRQDPGLGLRLIYFSYDVKMKEKGDIPEGYSVSREKKERFSLILESASTNQTSMYLCASSPYGGYQETQYFGPGTRLLVL.